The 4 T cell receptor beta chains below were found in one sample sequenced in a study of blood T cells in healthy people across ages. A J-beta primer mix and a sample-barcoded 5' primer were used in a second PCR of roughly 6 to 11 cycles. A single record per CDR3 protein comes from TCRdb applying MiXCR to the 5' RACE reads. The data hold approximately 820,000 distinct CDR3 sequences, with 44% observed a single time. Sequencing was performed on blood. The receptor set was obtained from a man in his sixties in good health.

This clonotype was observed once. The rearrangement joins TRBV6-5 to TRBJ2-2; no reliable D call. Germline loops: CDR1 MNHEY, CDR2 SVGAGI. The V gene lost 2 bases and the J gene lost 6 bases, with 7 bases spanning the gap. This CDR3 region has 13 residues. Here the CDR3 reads CASSYGVAGELFF. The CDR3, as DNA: TGTGCCAGCAGTTACGGGGTCGCCGGGGAGCTGTTTTTT.

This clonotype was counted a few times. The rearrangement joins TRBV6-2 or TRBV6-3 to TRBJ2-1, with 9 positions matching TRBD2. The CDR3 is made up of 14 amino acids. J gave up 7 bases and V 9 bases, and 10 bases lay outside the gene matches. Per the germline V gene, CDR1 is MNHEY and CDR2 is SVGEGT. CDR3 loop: CASGLGLATNEQFF. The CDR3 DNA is TGTGCCAGTGGATTGGGACTAGCTACGAATGAGCAGTTCTTC.

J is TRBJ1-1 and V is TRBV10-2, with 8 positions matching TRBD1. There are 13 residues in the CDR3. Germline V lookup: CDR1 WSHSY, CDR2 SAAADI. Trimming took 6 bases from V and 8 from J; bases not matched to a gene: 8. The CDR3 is CASRPTGVAEAFF. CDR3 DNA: TGCGCCAGCAGACCGACAGGGGTGGCCGAAGCTTTCTTT.

CDR3 bases: TGTGCCATCAGGCCGACAGGGGGCGAAGATACGGAGCAGTTCTTC. Translated, it gives CAIRPTGGEDTEQFF. V is TRBV10-3 and J is TRBJ2-1; 10 bases are shared with TRBD1. V shed 6 bases, J shed 10 bases, and the junction held 12 bases outside the gene matches. Germline loops: CDR1 ENHRY, CDR2 SYGVKD. The CDR3 extends over 15 amino acids.